This TCR beta chain appears in the sequencing data of a study of PD-L1 blockade in urothelial cancer. With 4 bases clipped from V and 8 bases from J, the junction kept 7 bases outside the gene matches. The CDR3 has 13 amino acids. CDR1 and CDR2 (germline): SGHNT, YYREEE (reference sequence). Assay: immunoSEQ multiplex PCR; the TCRdb copy retains only in-frame clones and omits some. The sample lists 55,000 to 70,000 clones, about four fifths occurring once. The chain uses TRBV5-4 and TRBJ1-1, with 8 nucleotides matching TRBD1. The source is a man between 65 and 79 years old with urothelial cancer. Material: PBMCs, obtained around atezolizumab (anti-PD-L1) treatment. CDR3 loop: CASSPGQGREAFF. Written as DNA, the CDR3 is TGTGCCAGCAGCCCAGGACAGGGACGAGAAGCTTTCTTT.